These 17 T cell receptor beta chains were sequenced from one sample in a study of blood T cell repertoires in COVID-19. Sequencing was performed with immunoSEQ multiplex PCR; in TCRdb, only in-frame clones are kept and a portion is missing. The sample includes roughly 210,000 clones, roughly 91% of them seen just once. Sequences were obtained from PBMCs or T cells enriched from blood (not recorded which). The receptors originated from a man aged 25-40 years in a cohort exposed to, infected with or recovered from COVID-19 (not recorded which).

This clone was counted a single time. The V gene is TRBV14, the J gene TRBJ2-7; D ambiguous. The CDR3 covers 14 residues. Per the germline V gene, CDR1 is SGHDN and CDR2 is FVKESK. V was shortened by 0 bases and J by 4 bases, with 10 bases between the two germline ends. The CDR3: CASSQDYRGYEQYF. The CDR3 nucleotides are TGTGCCAGCAGCCAAGATTACCGCGGTTACGAGCAGTACTTC.

The chain is built from TRBV6-5 and TRBJ2-2, with 10 bases that match TRBD1. Germline values: CDR1 MNHEY, CDR2 SVGAGI. CDR3 length: 14 amino acids. The V segment lost 7 bases and the J segment 4 bases; nucleotides outside the gene matches: 3. The CDR3 DNA reads as TGTGCCAGCAAAAGGGACAGGGGCACCGGGGAGCTGTTTTTT. Amino acids: CASKRDRGTGELFF.

The chain combines TRBV5-8 with TRBJ2-7, with D possibly being TRBD2 (5 bases). The CDR3 covers 16 residues. The V gene's germline CDR1 is SGHTS and CDR2 YDEGEE. V lost 4 bases and J lost 2, with 19 bases in between. The CDR3 is CASSPAPYSVPYEQYF. CDR3 nucleotides: TGTGCCAGCAGCCCTGCCCCATATAGCGTGCCCTACGAGCAGTACTTC.

The chain links TRBV12-3 or TRBV12-4 to TRBJ1-5; D is unresolved. Trimming stripped 5 bases from V and 11 bases from J, with 13 bases between. The CDR3 runs 12 residues. CDR3 nucleotides: TGTGCCAGCAGTCCCGAGGGTCTGGCCCAGCATTTT. Amino acid sequence: CASSPEGLAQHF.

J is TRBJ1-1 and V is TRBV18; TRBD1 matches 7 bases. Germline lookup yields CDR1 KGHSH and CDR2 LQKENI. The V and J ends lost 1 base and 4 bases, in that order; junction bases with no gene match: 6. The CDR3 spans 15 residues. CDR3 in amino acids: CASSPQNRGRTEAFF. The CDR3 nucleotides read TGTGCCAGCTCACCACAAAACAGGGGTCGCACTGAAGCTTTCTTT.

V usage is TRBV19 and J usage is TRBJ1-1; the D is unclear. V lost 3 bases and J 5 bases, leaving 7 bases between the germline ends. CDR1 is LNHDA and CDR2 is SQIVND in the germline V gene (reference sequence). The CDR3 loop spans 12 amino acids. The CDR3 nucleotides read TGTGCCAGTAGTATTGGGAGGACTGAAGCTTTCTTT. Translated, it gives CASSIGRTEAFF.

The CDR3 DNA reads TGTGCCAGCAAACACTTACAGGGACCGCGAGGTCCTTCCTACGAGCAGTACTTC. Its translation is CASKHLQGPRGPSYEQYF. V usage is TRBV27 and J usage is TRBJ2-7; TRBD1 is a possible D gene (6 bases). Germline CDR1 reads MNHEY; CDR2 reads SMNVEV (reference sequence). This CDR3 comprises 18 residues. Trimming left V 7 bases short and J 1 base short, with 26 bases between.

The chain uses TRBV6-5 and TRBJ2-1, with 8 bases lining up with TRBD1. Germline V lookup: CDR1 MNHEY, CDR2 SVGAGI. The junction had 7 bases not matched to a gene; V was cut back by 4 bases and J by 8 bases. The CDR3 is made up of 14 amino acids. CDR3 nucleotide sequence: TGTGCCAGCAGTTCCGACAGGGGCTTTGATGAGCAGTTCTTC. This encodes CASSSDRGFDEQFF.

V usage is TRBV5-4 and J usage is TRBJ2-7; 9 nucleotides align to TRBD2. V trimming: 0 bases; J trimming: 6 bases; junction bases outside the gene matches: 7. Per the germline V gene, CDR1 is SGHNT and CDR2 is YYREEE (reference sequence). The CDR3 consists of 15 residues. CDR3 bases: TGTGCCAGCAGCTTGGGGTTGGGACTAGCCTCCGAGCAGTACTTC. It codes for CASSLGLGLASEQYF.

This clone appeared a single time. The chain recombines TRBV18 with TRBJ1-4, with D possibly being TRBD1 (6 bases). V lost 4 bases to trimming and J lost 7 bases, with 10 bases between them. This CDR3 is 13 amino acids long. From germline, CDR1 is KGHSH and CDR2 LQKENI. The CDR3 here is CASSLQGGEKLFF. CDR3 DNA sequence: TGTGCCAGCTCACTACAGGGTGGTGAAAAACTGTTTTTT.

The chain is built from TRBV25-1 and TRBJ1-1; perhaps TRBD1 as D (5 bases). The CDR3 covers 14 residues. V was trimmed by 3 bases and J by 4 bases, leaving 12 bases between them. CDR1 is MGHDK and CDR2 is SYGVNS in the germline V gene. The CDR3 DNA reads TGTGCCAGCAGTGACCCAGGGCTGACCACTGAAGCTTTCTTT. Protein product: CASSDPGLTTEAFF.

This clone occurred once. This chain uses TRBV5-1 with TRBJ1-2; D is unresolved. Germline loops: CDR1 SGHRS, CDR2 YFSETQ. The CDR3 runs to 12 residues. Deletions cut 4 bases from V and 4 bases from J, with 8 bases between. The CDR3 loop is CASSASGYGYTF. CDR3 coding DNA: TGCGCCAGCAGCGCCTCAGGCTATGGCTACACCTTC.

The sample holds many counts of this clone. The rearrangement uses TRBV19 and TRBJ2-3; TRBD1 agrees at 9 bases. The germline CDR1 and CDR2 sequences are LNHDA and SQIVND (reference sequence). CDR3 length: 16 residues. V was clipped by 5 bases and J by 4 bases; unmatched bases: 10. In nucleotides, the CDR3 is TGTGCCAGTAGTCCAACCCCGGGACAGGGCCCAGATACGCAGTATTTT. This gives the protein CASSPTPGQGPDTQYF.

The rearrangement joins TRBV5-6 to TRBJ2-7; no definite D call. The CDR3 contains 11 residues. The V and J ends lost 2 bases and 4 bases respectively, with 4 bases between them. Germline V gene lookup returns CDR1 SGHDT and CDR2 YYEEEE. This chain's CDR3 is CASSFNYEQYF. The CDR3 coding sequence is TGTGCCAGCAGCTTTAATTACGAGCAGTACTTC.

This chain joins TRBV27 and TRBJ2-1; 9 nucleotides match TRBD1. Germline loops: CDR1 MNHEY, CDR2 SMNVEV (reference sequence). CDR3 size: 15 residues. V dropped 3 bases and J dropped 8; count of bases not matched to a gene: 8. The CDR3 protein is CASSFTGTGFYEQFF. CDR3 bases: TGTGCCAGCAGTTTTACCGGGACAGGGTTCTATGAGCAGTTCTTC.

This clone was seen a handful of times. The chain couples TRBV9 to TRBJ2-1, with 11 bases identical to TRBD2. The ends lost 3 bases at V and 4 bases at J; junction bases unmatched: 3. This CDR3 contains 15 residues. Germline-derived CDR1 and CDR2 are SGDLS and YYNGEE. CDR3 nucleotide sequence: TGTGCCAGCAGCGCCGTAGCGGGAGGGTACAATGAGCAGTTCTTC. Protein sequence: CASSAVAGGYNEQFF.

The rearrangement joins TRBV28 to TRBJ1-2; 9 bases line up with TRBD1. The CDR3 consists of 13 residues. V was clipped by 7 bases and J by 4 bases; unmatched bases: 4. Germline V gene lookup returns CDR1 MDHEN and CDR2 SYDVKM. The CDR3 reads CASTQQGAYGYTF. CDR3 bases: TGTGCCAGCACCCAACAGGGGGCCTATGGCTACACCTTC.